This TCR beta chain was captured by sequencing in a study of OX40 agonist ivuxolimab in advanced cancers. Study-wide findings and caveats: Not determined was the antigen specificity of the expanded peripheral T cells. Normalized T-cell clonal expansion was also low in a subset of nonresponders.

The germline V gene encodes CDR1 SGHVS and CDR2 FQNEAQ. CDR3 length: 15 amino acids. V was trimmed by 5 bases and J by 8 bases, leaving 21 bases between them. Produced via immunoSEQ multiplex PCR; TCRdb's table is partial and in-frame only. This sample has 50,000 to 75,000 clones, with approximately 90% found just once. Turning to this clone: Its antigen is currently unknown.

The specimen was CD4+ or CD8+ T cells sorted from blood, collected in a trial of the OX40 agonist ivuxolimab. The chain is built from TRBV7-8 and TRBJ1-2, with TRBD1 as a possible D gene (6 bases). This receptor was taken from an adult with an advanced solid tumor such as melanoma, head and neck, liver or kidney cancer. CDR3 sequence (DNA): TGTGCCAGCAGCCCCCTTCCTCGAGGGGGAGGCGGCTACACCTTC. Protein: CASSPLPRGGGGYTF. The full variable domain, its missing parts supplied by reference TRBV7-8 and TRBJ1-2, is GAGVSQSPRYKVAKRGQDVALRCDPISGHVSLFWYQQALGQGPEFLTYFQNEAQLDKSGLPSDRFFAERPEGSVSTLKIQRTQQEDSAVYLCASSPLPRGGGGYTFGSGTRLTVV.